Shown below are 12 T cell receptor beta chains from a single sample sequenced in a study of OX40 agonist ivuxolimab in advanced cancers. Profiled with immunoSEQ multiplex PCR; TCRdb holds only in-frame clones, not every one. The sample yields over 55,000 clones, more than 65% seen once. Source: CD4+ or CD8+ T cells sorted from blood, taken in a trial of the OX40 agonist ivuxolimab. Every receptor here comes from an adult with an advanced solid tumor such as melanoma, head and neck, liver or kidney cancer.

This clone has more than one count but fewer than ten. This CDR3 is CASSPRDRGNEQYF. The DNA of the CDR3 is TGTGCCAGCAGCCCCCGGGACAGGGGCAACGAGCAGTACTTC. V gene TRBV14 combines with J gene TRBJ2-7; TRBD1 matches at 10 bases. Germline-derived CDR1 and CDR2 are SGHDN and FVKESK. V was clipped by 4 bases and J by 5 bases; unmatched bases: 5. This CDR3 is 14 amino acids long.

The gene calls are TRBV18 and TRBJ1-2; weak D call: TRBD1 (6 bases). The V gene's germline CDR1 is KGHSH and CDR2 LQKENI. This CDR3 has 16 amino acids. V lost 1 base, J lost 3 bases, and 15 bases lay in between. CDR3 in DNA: TGTGCCAGCTCACCACGACAGGAAGGAGGAGACTATGGCTACACCTTC. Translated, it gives CASSPRQEGGDYGYTF.

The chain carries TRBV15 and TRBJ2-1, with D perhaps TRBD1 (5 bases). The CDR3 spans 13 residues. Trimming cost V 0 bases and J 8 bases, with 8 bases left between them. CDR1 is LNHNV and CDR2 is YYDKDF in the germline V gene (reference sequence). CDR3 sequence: CATSRDRVYEQFF. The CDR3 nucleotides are TGTGCCACCAGCAGAGACAGGGTCTATGAGCAGTTCTTC. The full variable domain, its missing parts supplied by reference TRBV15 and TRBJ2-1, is DAMVIQNPRYQVTQFGKPVTLSCSQTLNHNVMYWYQQKSSQAPKLLFHYYDKDFNNEADTPDNFQSRRPNTSFCFLDIRSPGLGDTAMYLCATSRDRVYEQFFGPGTRLTVL.

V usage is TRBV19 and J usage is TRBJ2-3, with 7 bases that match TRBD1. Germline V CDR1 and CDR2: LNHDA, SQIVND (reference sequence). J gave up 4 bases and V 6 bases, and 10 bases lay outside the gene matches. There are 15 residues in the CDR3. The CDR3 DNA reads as TGTGCCAGTAGCCATCGACAGGGAGTCGCAGATACGCAGTATTTT. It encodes CASSHRQGVADTQYF.

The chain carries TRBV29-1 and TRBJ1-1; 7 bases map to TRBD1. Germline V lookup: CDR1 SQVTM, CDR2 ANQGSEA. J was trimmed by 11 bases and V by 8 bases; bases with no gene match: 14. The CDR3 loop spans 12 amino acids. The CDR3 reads CSSGGGGGPAFF. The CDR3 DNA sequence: TGCAGCTCGGGCGGGGGAGGGGGCCCGGCTTTCTTT.

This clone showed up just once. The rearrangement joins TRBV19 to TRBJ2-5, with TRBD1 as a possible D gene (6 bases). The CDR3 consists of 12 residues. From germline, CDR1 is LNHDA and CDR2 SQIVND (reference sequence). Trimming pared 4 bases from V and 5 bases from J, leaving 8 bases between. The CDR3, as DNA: TGTGCCAGTAGTACCCAGGGGGAGACCCAGTACTTC. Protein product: CASSTQGETQYF.

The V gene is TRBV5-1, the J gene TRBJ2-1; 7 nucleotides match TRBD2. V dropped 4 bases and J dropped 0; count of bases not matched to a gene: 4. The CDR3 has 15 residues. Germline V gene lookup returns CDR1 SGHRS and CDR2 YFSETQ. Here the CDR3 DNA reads TGCGCCAGCAGCCCACTAGCGAGCTCCTACAATGAGCAGTTCTTC. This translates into CASSPLASSYNEQFF.

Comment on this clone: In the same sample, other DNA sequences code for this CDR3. The CDR3 loop reads CASSIGGQPYGYTF. CDR3 coding DNA: TGTGCCAGCAGCATCGGGGGACAGCCCTATGGCTACACCTTC. This rearrangement joins TRBV27 to TRBJ1-2, with 7 bases aligning to TRBD1. CDR1 is MNHEY and CDR2 is SMNVEV in the germline V gene (reference sequence). The V segment lost 6 bases and the J segment 4 bases; nucleotides outside the gene matches: 8. CDR3 length: 14 amino acids.

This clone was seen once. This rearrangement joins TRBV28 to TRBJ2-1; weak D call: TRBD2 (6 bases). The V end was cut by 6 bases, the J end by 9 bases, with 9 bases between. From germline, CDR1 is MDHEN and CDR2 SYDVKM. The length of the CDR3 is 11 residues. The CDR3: CASRLAIEQFF. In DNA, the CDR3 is TGTGCCAGCAGGCTAGCGATTGAGCAGTTCTTC.

CDR3 DNA: TGTGCCATCAGTGAGTCCCCGGGCCAGCTCAAGGATGGGACCTTC. Its protein product is CAISESPGQLKDGTF. This chain connects TRBV10-3 to TRBJ1-2; no definite D call. V was shortened by 0 bases and J by 14 bases, with 22 bases between the two germline ends. Germline assignment: CDR1 ENHRY and CDR2 SYGVKD. This CDR3 comprises 15 residues.

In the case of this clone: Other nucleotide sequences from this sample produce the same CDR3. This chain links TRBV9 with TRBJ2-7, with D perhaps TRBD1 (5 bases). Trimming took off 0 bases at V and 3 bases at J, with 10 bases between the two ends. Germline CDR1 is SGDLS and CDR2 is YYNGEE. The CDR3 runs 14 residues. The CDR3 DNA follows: TGTGCCAGCAGCGTAGGCCAGGGAAACTACGAGCAGTACTTC. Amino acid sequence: CASSVGQGNYEQYF.

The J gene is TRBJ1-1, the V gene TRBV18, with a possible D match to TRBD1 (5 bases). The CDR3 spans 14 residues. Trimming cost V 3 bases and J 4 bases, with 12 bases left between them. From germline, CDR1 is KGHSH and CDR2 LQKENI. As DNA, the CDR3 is TGTGCCAGCTCACCCATTGACGGGGGCACTGAAGCTTTCTTT. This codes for CASSPIDGGTEAFF.